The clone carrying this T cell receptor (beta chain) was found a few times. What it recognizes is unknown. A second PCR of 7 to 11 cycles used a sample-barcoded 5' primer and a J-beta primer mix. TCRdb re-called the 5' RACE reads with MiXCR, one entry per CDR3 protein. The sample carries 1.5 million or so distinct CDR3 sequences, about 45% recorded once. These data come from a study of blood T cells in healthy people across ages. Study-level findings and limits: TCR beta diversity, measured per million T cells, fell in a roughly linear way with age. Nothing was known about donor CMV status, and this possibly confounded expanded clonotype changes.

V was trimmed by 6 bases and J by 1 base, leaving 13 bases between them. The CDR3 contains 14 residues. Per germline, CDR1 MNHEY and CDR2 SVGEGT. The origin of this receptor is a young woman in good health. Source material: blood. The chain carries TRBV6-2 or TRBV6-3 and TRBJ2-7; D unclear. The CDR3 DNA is TGTGCCAGCAGCATGCCGACCGCTTCCTACGAGCAGTACTTC. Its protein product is CASSMPTASYEQYF.